This T cell receptor beta chain originates from a study of T cells in localized non-small cell lung cancer. Whole-study findings and limits: Uninvolved adjacent lung had more T cell clonality than any other tissue, topping tumor.

Trimming took 1 base from V and 0 from J, leaving 13 bases between them. Per the germline V gene, CDR1 is SNHLY and CDR2 is FYNNEI. The CDR3 extends over 17 amino acids. This clone has just one count. Its antigen is not identified. Clones were read by immunoSEQ multiplex PCR, and TCRdb kept only the in-frame ones, dropping some. This sample has over 50,000 clones, with 75% to 90% found just once. This specimen consisted of peripheral blood mononuclear cells, obtained before any cancer treatment. This clonotype originated in a man aged 35 to 69 with stage III lung adenocarcinoma. This chain links TRBV2 with TRBJ1-5; D possibly corresponds to TRBD1 (6 bases). This CDR3 is CASSEELGQYSNQPQHF. Written as DNA, the CDR3 is TGTGCCAGCAGTGAAGAATTAGGACAGTATAGCAATCAGCCCCAGCATTTT.